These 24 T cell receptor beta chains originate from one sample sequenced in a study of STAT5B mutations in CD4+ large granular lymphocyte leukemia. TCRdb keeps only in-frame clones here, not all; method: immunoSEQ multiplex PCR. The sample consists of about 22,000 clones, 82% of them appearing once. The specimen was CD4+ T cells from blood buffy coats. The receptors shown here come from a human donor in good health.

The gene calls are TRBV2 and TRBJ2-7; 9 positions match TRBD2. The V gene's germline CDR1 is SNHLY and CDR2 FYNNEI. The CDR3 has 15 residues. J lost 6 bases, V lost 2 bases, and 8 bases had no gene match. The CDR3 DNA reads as TGTGCCAGCAGTGAAACGCCTAGCGGGAAGTCCGAGCAGTACTTC. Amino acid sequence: CASSETPSGKSEQYF.

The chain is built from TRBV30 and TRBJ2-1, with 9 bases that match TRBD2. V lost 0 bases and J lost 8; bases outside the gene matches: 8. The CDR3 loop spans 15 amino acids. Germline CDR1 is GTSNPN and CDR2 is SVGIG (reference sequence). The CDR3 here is CAWSVRGTSRDEQFF. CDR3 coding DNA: TGTGCCTGGAGTGTACGGGGGACTAGCAGGGATGAGCAGTTCTTC.

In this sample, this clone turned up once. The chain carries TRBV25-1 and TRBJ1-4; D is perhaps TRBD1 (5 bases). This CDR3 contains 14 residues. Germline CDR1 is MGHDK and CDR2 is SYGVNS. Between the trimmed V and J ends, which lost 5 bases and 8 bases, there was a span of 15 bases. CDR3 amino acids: CASSRGGVGEKLFF. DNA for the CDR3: TGTGCCAGCAGTCGGGGGGGAGTGGGGGAAAAACTGTTTTTT.

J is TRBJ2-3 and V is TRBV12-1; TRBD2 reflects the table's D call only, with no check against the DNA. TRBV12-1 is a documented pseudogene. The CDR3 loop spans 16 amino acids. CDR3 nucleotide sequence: TGTGCCAGCAGCTTTTGCCTACCGGGGGGTCCGGATACGCAGTATTTT. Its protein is CASSFCLPGGPDTQYF.

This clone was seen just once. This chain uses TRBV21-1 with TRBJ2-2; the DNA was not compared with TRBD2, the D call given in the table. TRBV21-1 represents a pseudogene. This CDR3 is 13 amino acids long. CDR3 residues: CASSPPLTGELFF. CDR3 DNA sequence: TGTGCCAGCAGCCCTCCTCTTACCGGGGAGCTGTTTTTT.

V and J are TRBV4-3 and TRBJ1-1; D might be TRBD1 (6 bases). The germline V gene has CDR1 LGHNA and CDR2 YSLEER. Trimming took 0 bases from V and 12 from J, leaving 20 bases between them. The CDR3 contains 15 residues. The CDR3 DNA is TGCGCCAGCAGCCAAGAAGGAGCCGGGGGGGGCGCATCTTTCTTT. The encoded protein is CASSQEGAGGGASFF.

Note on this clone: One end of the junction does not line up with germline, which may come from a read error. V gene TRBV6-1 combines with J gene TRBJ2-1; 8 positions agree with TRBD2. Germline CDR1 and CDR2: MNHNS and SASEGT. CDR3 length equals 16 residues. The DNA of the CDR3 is TGTGCCAGCAGTGAACAGGGGACTAGAAGTGGGGGTAGTAAGGTCTTC. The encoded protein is CASSEQGTRSGGSKVF.

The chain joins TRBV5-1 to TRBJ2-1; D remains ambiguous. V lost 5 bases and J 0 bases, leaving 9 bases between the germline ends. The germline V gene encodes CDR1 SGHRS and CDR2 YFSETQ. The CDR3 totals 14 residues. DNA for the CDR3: TGCGCCAGCAGACTCGTGAGCTCCTACAATGAGCAGTTCTTC. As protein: CASRLVSSYNEQFF.

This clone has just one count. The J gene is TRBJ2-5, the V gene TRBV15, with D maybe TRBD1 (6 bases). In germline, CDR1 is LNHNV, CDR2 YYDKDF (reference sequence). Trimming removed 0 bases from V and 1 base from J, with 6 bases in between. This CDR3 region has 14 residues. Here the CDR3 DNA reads TGTGCCACCAGCAGAGACAGGGGCCAAGAGACCCAGTACTTC. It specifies CATSRDRGQETQYF. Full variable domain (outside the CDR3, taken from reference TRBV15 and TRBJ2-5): DAMVIQNPRYQVTQFGKPVTLSCSQTLNHNVMYWYQQKSSQAPKLLFHYYDKDFNNEADTPDNFQSRRPNTSFCFLDIRSPGLGDTAMYLCATSRDRGQETQYFGPGTRLLVL.

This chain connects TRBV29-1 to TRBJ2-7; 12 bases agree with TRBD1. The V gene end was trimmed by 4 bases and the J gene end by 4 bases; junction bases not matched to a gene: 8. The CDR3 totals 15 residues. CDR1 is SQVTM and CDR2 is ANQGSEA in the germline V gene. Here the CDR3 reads CSVVTGTGGSYEQYF. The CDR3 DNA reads TGCAGCGTTGTGACCGGGACAGGGGGCTCATACGAGCAGTACTTC.

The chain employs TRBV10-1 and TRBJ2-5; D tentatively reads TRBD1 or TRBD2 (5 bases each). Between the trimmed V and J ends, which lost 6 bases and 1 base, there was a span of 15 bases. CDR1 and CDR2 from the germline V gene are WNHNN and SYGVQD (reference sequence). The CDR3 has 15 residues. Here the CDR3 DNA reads TGCGCCAGCAGCTTAGGGGCTGGGGGCCAAGAGACCCAGTACTTC. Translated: CASSLGAGGQETQYF.

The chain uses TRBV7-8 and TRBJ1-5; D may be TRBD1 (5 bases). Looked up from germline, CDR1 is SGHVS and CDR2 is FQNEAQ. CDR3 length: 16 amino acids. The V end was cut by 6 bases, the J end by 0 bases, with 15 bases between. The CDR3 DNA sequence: TGTGCCAGCAGTTCGGCGACAGCGTATAGCAATCAGCCCCAGCATTTT. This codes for CASSSATAYSNQPQHF.

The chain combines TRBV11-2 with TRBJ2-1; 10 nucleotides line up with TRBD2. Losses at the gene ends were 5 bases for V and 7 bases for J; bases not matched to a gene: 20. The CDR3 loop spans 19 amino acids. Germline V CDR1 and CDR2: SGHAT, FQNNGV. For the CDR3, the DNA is TGTGCCAGCAGCATCAACCCCATTACTAGCGGGACCCAGGTAAATGAGCAGTTCTTC. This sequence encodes CASSINPITSGTQVNEQFF.

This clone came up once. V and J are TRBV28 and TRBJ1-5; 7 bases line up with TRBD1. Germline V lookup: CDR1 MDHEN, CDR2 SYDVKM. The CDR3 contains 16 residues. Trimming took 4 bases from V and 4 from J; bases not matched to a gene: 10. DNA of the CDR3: TGTGCCAGCAGTTCGAGACAGGGACAGCAGAATCAGCCCCAGCATTTT. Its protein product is CASSSRQGQQNQPQHF.

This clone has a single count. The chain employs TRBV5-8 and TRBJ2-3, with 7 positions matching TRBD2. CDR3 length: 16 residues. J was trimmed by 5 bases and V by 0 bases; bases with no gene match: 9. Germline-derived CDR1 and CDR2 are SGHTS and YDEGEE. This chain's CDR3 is CASSLGTRPVEDTQYF. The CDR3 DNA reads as TGTGCCAGCAGCTTGGGGACTAGACCCGTGGAAGATACGCAGTATTTT.

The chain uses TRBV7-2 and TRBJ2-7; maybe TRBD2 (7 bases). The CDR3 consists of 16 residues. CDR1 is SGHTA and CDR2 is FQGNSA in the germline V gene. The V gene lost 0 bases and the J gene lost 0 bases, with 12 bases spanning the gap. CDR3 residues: CASSLAGGPSSYEQYF. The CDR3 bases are TGTGCCAGCAGCTTAGCCGGGGGGCCCAGCTCCTACGAGCAGTACTTC.

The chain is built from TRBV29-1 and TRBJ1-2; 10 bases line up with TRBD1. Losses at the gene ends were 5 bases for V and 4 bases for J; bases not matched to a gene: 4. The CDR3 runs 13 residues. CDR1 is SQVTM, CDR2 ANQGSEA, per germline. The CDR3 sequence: CSVRTGGFYGYTF. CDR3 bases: TGCAGCGTTAGGACAGGGGGATTCTATGGCTACACCTTC.

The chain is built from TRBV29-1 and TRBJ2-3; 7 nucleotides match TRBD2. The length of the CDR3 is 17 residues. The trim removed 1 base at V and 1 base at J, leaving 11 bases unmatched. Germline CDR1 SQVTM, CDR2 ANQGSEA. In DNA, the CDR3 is TGCAGCGTTGAAGCTACAGCGGGATCAGGTCGCACAGATACGCAGTATTTT. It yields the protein CSVEATAGSGRTDTQYF.

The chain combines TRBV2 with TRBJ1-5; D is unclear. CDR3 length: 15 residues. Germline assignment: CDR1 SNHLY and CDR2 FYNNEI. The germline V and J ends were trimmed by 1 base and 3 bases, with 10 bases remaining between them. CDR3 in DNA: TGTGCCAGCAGTGAAGTGAGTCAGATCAATCAGCCCCAGCATTTT. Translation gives CASSEVSQINQPQHF.

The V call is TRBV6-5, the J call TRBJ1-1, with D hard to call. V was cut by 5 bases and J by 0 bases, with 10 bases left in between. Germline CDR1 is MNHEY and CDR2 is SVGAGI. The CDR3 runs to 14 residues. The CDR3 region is CASSQQILNTEAFF. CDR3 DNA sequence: TGTGCCAGCAGTCAACAGATATTGAACACTGAAGCTTTCTTT.

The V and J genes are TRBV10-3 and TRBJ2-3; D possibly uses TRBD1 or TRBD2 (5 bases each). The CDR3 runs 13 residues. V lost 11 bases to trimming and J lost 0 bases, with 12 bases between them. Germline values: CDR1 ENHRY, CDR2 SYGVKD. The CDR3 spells CARRDASTDTQYF. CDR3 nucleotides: TGTGCCCGCCGGGACGCTAGCACAGATACGCAGTATTTT.

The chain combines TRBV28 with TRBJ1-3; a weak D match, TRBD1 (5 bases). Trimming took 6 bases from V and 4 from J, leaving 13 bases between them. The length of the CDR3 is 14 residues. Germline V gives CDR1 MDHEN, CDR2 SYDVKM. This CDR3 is CASRGVKAGNTIYF. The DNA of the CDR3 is TGTGCCAGCAGAGGGGTGAAAGCCGGAAACACCATATATTTT.

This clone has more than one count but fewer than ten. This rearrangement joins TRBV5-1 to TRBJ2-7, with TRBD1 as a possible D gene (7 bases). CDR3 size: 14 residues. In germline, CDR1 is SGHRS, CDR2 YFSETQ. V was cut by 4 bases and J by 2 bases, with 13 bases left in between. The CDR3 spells CASSGGTVPYEQYF. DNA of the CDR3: TGCGCCAGCAGCGGGGGGACAGTCCCCTACGAGCAGTACTTC.

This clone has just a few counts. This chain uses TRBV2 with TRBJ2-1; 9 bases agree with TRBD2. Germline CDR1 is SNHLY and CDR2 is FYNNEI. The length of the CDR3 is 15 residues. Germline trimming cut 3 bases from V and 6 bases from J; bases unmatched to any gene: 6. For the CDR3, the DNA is TGTGCCAGCAGTGAGCCGGGGACTAGCCCCAATGAGCAGTTCTTC. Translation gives CASSEPGTSPNEQFF.